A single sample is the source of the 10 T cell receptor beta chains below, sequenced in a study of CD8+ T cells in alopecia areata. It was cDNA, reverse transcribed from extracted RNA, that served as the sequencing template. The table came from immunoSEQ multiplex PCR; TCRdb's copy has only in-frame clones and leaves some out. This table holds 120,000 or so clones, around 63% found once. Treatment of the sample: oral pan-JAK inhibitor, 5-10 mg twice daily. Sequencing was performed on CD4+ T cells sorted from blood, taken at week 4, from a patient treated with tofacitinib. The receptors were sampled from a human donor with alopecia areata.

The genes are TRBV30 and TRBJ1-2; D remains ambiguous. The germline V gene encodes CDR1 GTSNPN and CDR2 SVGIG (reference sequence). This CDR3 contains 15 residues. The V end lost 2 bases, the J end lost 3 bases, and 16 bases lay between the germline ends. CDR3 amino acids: CAWSRHRTPDYGYTF. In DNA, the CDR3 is TGTGCCTGGAGTCGACACCGAACCCCAGACTATGGCTACACCTTC.

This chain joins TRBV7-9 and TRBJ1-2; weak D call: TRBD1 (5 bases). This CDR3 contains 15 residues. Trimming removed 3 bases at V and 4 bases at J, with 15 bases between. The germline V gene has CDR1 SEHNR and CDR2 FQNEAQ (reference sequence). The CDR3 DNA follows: TGTGCCAGCAGCTTGTTGGGGCAGGTCGGCTATGGCTACACCTTC. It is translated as CASSLLGQVGYGYTF.

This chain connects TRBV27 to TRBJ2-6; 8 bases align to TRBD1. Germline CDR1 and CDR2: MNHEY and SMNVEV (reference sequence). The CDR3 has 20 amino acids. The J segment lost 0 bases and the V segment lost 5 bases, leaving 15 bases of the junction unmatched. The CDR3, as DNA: TGTGCCAGCAGTCCCCCTCCAGGGACAGGATTTTACTCTGGGGCCAACGTCCTGACTTTC. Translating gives CASSPPPGTGFYSGANVLTF.

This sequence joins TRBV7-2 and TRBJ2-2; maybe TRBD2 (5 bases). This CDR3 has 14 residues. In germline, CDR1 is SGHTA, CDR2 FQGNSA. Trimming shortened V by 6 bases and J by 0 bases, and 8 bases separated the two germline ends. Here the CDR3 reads CASRLDSNTGELFF. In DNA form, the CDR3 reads TGTGCCAGCAGATTGGACTCGAACACCGGGGAGCTGTTTTTT. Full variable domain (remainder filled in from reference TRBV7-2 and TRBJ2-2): GAGVSQSPSNKVTEKGKDVELRCDPISGHTALYWYRQSLGQGLEFLIYFQGNSAPDKSGLPSDRFSAERTGGSVSTLTIQRTQQEDSAVYLCASRLDSNTGELFFGEGSRLTVL.

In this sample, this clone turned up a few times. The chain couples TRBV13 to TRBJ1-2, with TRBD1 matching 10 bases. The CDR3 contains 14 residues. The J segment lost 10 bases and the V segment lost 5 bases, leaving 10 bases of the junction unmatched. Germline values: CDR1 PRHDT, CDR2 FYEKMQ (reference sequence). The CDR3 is CASSLRTGGYFYTF. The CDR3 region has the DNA TGTGCCAGCAGCCTAAGGACAGGGGGGTATTTCTACACCTTC.

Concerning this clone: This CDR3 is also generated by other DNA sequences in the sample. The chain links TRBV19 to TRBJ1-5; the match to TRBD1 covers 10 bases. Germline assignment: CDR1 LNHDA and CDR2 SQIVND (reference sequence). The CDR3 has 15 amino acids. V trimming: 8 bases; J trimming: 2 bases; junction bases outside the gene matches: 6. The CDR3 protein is CASSSGTGGNQPQHF. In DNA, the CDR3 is TGTGCCAGTTCTTCCGGGACAGGGGGCAATCAGCCCCAGCATTTT.

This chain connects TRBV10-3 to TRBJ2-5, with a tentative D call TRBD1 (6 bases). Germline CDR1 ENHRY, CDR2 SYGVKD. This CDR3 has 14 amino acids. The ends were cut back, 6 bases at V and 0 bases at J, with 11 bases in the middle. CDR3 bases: TGTGCCATCAGGGCAACAGGGAACCAAGAGACCCAGTACTTC. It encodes CAIRATGNQETQYF.

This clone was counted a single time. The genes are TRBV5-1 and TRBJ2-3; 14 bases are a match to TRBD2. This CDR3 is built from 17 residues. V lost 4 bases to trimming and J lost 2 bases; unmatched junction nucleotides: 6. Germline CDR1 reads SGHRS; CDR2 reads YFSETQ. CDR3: CASSAGTSGRVTDTQYF. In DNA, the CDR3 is TGCGCCAGCAGCGCTGGGACTAGCGGGAGAGTCACAGATACGCAGTATTTT.

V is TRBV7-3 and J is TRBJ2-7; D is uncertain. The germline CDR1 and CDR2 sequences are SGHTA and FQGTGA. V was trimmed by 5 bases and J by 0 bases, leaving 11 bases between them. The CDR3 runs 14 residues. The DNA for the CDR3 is TGTGCCAGCAGCCAAAGACCGAGCTCCTACGAGCAGTACTTC. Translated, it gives CASSQRPSSYEQYF.

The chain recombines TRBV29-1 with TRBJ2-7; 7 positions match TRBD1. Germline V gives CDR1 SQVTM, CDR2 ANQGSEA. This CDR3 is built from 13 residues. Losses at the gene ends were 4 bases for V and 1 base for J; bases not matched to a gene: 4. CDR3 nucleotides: TGCAGCGTTGTTGAGGGACAGTCCTACGAGCAGTACTTC. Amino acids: CSVVEGQSYEQYF.